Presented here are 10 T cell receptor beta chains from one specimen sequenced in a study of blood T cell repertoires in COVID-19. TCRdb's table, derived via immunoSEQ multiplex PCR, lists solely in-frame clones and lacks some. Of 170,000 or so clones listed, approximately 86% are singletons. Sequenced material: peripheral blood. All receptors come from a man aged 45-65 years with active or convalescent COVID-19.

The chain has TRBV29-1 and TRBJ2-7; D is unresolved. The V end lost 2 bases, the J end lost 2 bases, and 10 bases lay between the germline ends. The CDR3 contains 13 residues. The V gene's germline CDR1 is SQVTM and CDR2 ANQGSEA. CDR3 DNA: TGCAGCGTTGAACTTAGCTCCACCTACGAGCAGTACTTC. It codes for CSVELSSTYEQYF.

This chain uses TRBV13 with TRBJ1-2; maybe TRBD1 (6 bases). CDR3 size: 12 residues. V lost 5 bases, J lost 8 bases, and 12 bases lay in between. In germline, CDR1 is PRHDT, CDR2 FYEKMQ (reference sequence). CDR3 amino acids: CASSRTDDGYTF. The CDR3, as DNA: TGTGCCAGCAGCCGGACAGACGACGGCTACACCTTC.

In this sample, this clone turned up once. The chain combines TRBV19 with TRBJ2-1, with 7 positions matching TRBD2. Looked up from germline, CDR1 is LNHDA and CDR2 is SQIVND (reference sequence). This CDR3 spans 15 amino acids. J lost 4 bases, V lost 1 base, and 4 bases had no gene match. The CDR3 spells CASSIVTGGYNEQFF. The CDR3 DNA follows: TGTGCCAGTAGTATAGTGACGGGAGGTTACAATGAGCAGTTCTTC.

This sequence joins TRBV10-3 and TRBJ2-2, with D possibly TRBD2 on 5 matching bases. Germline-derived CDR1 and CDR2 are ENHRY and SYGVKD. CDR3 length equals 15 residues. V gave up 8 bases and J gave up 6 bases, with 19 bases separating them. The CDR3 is CAIPNPGSVAGELFF. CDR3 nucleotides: TGTGCCATCCCGAACCCGGGGAGTGTGGCCGGGGAGCTGTTTTTT.

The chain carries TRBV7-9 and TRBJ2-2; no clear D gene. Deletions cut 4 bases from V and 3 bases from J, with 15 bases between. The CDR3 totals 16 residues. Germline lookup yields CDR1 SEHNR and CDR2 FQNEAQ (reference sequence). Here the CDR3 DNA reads TGTGCCAGCAGCTCGGTTGATTCTGTAGACACCGGGGAGCTGTTTTTT. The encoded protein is CASSSVDSVDTGELFF.

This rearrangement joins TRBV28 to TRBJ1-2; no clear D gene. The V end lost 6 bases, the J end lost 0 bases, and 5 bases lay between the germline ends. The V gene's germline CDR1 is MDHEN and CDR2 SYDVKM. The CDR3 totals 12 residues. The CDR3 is CASRPANYGYTF. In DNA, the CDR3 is TGTGCCAGCAGACCGGCTAACTATGGCTACACCTTC.

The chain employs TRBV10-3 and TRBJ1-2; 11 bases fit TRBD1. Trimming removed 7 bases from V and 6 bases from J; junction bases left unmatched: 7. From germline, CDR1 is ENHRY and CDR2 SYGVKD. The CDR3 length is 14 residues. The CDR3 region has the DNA TGTGCCATCACCCCGGGACAGGGGGGTGATGGCTACACCTTC. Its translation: CAITPGQGGDGYTF.

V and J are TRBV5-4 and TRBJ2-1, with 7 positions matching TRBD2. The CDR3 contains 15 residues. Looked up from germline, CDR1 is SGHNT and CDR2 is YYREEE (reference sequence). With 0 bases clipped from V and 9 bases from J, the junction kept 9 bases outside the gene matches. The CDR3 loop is CASSLAARGRVEQFF. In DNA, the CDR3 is TGTGCCAGCAGCTTGGCTGCTCGGGGGAGGGTTGAGCAGTTCTTC.

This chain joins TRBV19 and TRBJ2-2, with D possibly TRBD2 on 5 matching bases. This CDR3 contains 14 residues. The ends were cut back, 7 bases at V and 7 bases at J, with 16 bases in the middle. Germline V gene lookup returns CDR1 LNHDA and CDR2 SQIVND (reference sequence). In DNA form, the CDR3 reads TGTGCCAGTAACAAACCGGGGTTCGGCGGGGAGCTGTTTTTT. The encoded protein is CASNKPGFGGELFF.

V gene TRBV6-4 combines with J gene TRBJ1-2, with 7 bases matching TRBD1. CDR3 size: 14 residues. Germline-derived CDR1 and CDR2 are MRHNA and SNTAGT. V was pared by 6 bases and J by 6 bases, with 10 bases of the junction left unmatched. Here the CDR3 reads CASSPEEQGHGYTF. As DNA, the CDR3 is TGTGCCAGCAGCCCCGAGGAACAGGGGCATGGCTACACCTTC.